This is a list of T cell receptor beta chains from one sample in a study of T-cell reconstitution after alpha-beta-depleted transplantation in children. A single record per CDR3 protein comes from TCRdb applying MiXCR to the PCR reads. The sample has about 440,000 distinct CDR3 sequences; roughly two fifths are singletons. The specimen comprised PBMCs, sampled before TCRalphabeta/CD19-depleted stem cell transplant. These receptors were taken from a girl under 10 years old with aplastic anemia, due to receive a stem cell transplant. Both conserved end residues are part of each CDR3. The D gene is left open where the match is weak. Clone size appears in some rows only: once, few, many, or a class for an expanded clone.

. | . | TRBJ1-2 | TRBV20-1 | CSARDMTLIVRGYTF | TGCAGTGCTAGAGATATGACCCTCATTGTGCGTGGCTACACCTTC
. | . | TRBJ1-2 | TRBV7-2 | CASRPNGGGDYGYTF | TGTGCCAGCAGGCCGAATGGGGGCGGGGACTATGGCTACACCTTC
. | . | TRBJ2-4 | TRBV4-1 | CASSPILLLGNIQYF | TGCGCCAGCAGTCCTATCCTACTCCTAGGAAACATTCAGTACTTC
few | . | TRBJ2-1 | TRBV27 | CASSLSGLWDEQFF | TGTGCCAGCAGTTTATCGGGACTTTGGGATGAGCAGTTCTTC
few | TRBD2 | TRBJ2-1 | TRBV4-2 | CASSLGPGLEGDNEQFF | TGTGCCAGCAGTCTGGGCCCGGGACTAGAGGGAGACAATGAGCAGTTCTTC
few | TRBD1 | TRBJ2-7 | TRBV28 | CASSFNRGYEQYF | TGTGCCAGCAGTTTTAACAGGGGCTACGAGCAGTACTTC
. | . | TRBJ2-3 | TRBV20-1 | CSALGPDTQYF | TGCAGTGCTCTAGGGCCAGATACGCAGTATTTT
few | . | TRBJ1-2 | TRBV2 | CASSEDRPAYGYTF | TGTGCCAGCAGTGAAGACCGTCCGGCCTATGGCTACACCTTC
few | TRBD2 | TRBJ2-1 | TRBV20-1 | CSARGLAGVHPVYNEQFF | TGCAGTGCTAGAGGACTAGCGGGGGTCCACCCGGTCTACAATGAGCAGTTCTTC
. | . | TRBJ1-1 | TRBV5-1 | CASSLGPDNKYAFF | TGCGCCAGCAGCTTGGGGCCCGACAATAAGTACGCTTTCTTT
. | . | TRBJ2-5 | TRBV10-3 | CAISGRGYGETQYF | TGTGCCATCAGTGGCCGGGGTTACGGGGAGACCCAGTACTTC
. | TRBD1 | TRBJ1-6 | TRBV5-1 | CASRDREASPLHF | TGCGCCAGCAGGGACAGGGAGGCTTCACCCCTCCACTTT
few | TRBD2 | TRBJ2-1 | TRBV20-1 | CSAGLAGGHEQFF | TGCAGTGCTGGACTAGCGGGAGGCCATGAGCAGTTCTTC
few | TRBD2 | TRBJ2-1 | TRBV9 | CASSSAGTNNEQFF | TGTGCCAGCAGCTCAGCCGGGACTAACAATGAGCAGTTCTTC
once | TRBD1 | TRBJ2-7 | TRBV11-2 | CASSIAGRGRDEQYF | TGTGCCAGCAGTATCGCCGGCAGGGGGCGTGACGAGCAGTACTTC
few | TRBD2 | TRBJ2-3 | TRBV12-3/TRBV12-4 | CASSLGLARGTDTQYF | TGTGCCAGCAGCTTGGGACTAGCGCGGGGGACAGATACGCAGTATTTT
many | TRBD1 | TRBJ1-6 | TRBV11-2 | CASSFGTGGDNSPLHF | TGTGCCAGCAGCTTTGGGACAGGGGGTGATAATTCACCCCTCCACTTT
few | . | TRBJ2-7 | TRBV14 | CASSQQPNSYEQYF | TGTGCCAGCAGCCAACAGCCCAACTCCTACGAGCAGTACTTC
few | . | TRBJ2-2 | TRBV2 | CASTEGREGVRLFF | TGTGCCAGCACCGAGGGCAGGGAAGGTGTCCGGCTGTTTTTT
many | TRBD2 | TRBJ2-1 | TRBV29-1 | CSVELAGSNEQFF | TGCAGCGTTGAACTAGCGGGTTCCAATGAGCAGTTCTTC
. | . | TRBJ1-2 | TRBV12-3/TRBV12-4 | CASSPPGEWNTF | TGTGCCAGCAGTCCGCCCGGGGAGTGGAACACCTTC
. | TRBD1 | TRBJ2-7 | TRBV19 | CASSPWDRGHNEQYF | TGTGCCAGTAGTCCCTGGGACAGGGGGCACAACGAGCAGTACTTC
few | . | TRBJ1-4 | TRBV28 | CASSPVSPATNEKLFF | TGTGCCAGCAGCCCCGTCAGCCCTGCAACTAATGAAAAACTGTTTTTT
many | . | TRBJ2-1 | TRBV9 | CASSPSGLIGRDNEQFF | TGTGCCAGCAGTCCCTCCGGGCTCATAGGGCGGGACAATGAGCAGTTCTTC
. | TRBD1 | TRBJ2-1 | TRBV20-1 | CGIRGQVNEQFF | TGCGGGATCAGGGGGCAGGTAAATGAGCAGTTCTTC
. | . | TRBJ2-2 | TRBV6-1 | CASSQGFLRGGELFF | TGTGCCAGCAGTCAAGGGTTTTTGAGGGGGGGGGAGCTGTTTTTT
. | . | TRBJ1-4 | TRBV20-1 | CSATPGRGTNEKLFF | TGCAGTGCAACACCGGGTCGGGGGACTAATGAAAAACTGTTTTTT
many | . | TRBJ1-1 | TRBV6-5 | CASSYSSGASEAFF | TGTGCCAGCAGTTACTCGAGCGGGGCTTCTGAAGCTTTCTTT
few | . | TRBJ2-1 | TRBV6-4 | CASSGDGGDPYNEQFF | TGTGCCAGCAGTGGAGATGGCGGCGACCCCTACAATGAGCAGTTCTTC
. | . | TRBJ2-1 | TRBV5-1 | CASSLPLPEQFF | TGCGCCAGCAGCTTGCCACTTCCCGAGCAGTTCTTC
. | . | TRBJ2-1 | TRBV27 | CASSLLAQGNEQFF | TGTGCCAGCAGTTTATTAGCGCAGGGGAATGAGCAGTTCTTC
. | TRBD1 | TRBJ1-2 | TRBV12-3/TRBV12-4 | CASAIDRVNGYTF | TGTGCCAGCGCGATAGACAGGGTTAATGGCTACACCTTC
. | . | TRBJ2-5 | TRBV5-1 | CASSLEYSRETQYF | TGCGCCAGCAGCTTGGAATACAGTAGAGAGACCCAGTACTTC
. | TRBD2 | TRBJ2-5 | TRBV20-1 | CSARTSGSFQYF | TGCAGTGCTAGAACTAGCGGGAGCTTTCAGTACTTC
few | TRBD1 | TRBJ1-5 | TRBV4-2 | CASSQGDRGNQPQHF | TGTGCCAGCAGCCAAGGCGACAGGGGCAATCAGCCCCAGCATTTT
few | . | TRBJ1-5 | TRBV5-6 | CASSLGVWGNQPQHF | TGTGCCAGCAGCTTAGGGGTTTGGGGCAATCAGCCCCAGCATTTT
few | TRBD2 | TRBJ2-1 | TRBV27 | CASSLSPWTSGIDNEQFF | TGTGCCAGCAGTTTATCCCCGTGGACTAGCGGGATAGACAATGAGCAGTTCTTC